Each of the 2 T cell receptor beta chains below was sequenced from the same sample in a study of T cell repertoires in aging, cancer and after chemotherapy. A mixed TRB-A/B primer pool amplified rearranged TRB by multiplex touch-down PCR. TCRdb reanalysed the multiplex PCR reads using MiXCR and keeps one entry per CDR3 protein. The sample carries more than 3,500 distinct CDR3 sequences, over 25% recorded once. TCR beta rearrangements were amplified from peripheral blood genomic DNA. Sample: blood. The receptor set was obtained from a human donor with a blood cancer.

This clonotype was found a few times. The J gene is TRBJ1-2, the V gene TRBV27; D unclear. The CDR3 is 16 amino acids. In germline, CDR1 is MNHEY, CDR2 SMNVEV (reference sequence). V lost 3 bases and J lost 2, with 16 bases in between. The CDR3 reads CASSLYVPGSNYGYTF. CDR3 sequence (DNA): TGTGCCAGCAGTTTGTATGTTCCCGGAAGCAACTATGGCTACACCTTC.

V and J are TRBV7-9 and TRBJ1-4; 7 bases fit TRBD1. Trimming cost V 7 bases and J 5 bases; bases outside gene matches: 10. The CDR3 sequence is 15 residues long. Germline V gene data show CDR1 as SEHNR and CDR2 as FQNEAQ (reference sequence). The CDR3 reads CASTLGTVFNEKLFF. The CDR3, as DNA: TGTGCCAGCACCCTGGGGACAGTTTTCAATGAAAAACTGTTTTTT.